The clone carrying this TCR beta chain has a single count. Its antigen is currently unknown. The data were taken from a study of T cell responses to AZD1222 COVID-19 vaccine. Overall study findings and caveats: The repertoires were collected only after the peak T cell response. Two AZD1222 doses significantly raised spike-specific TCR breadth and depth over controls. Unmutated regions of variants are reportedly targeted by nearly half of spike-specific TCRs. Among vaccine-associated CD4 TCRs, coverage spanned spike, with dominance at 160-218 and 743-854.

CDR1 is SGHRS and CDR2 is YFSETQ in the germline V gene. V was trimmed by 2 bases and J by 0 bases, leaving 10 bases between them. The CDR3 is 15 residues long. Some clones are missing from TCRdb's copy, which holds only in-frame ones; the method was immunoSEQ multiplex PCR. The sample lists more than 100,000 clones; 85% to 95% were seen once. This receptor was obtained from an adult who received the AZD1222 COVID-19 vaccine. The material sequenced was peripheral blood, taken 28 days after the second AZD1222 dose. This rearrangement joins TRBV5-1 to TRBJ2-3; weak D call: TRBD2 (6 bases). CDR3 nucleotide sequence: TGCGCCAGCAGCTTAAGCGGGCCAAGCACAGATACGCAGTATTTT. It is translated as CASSLSGPSTDTQYF.